These T cell receptor beta chains were read from a single sample in a study of blood T cell repertoires in COVID-19. Profiled with immunoSEQ multiplex PCR; TCRdb holds only in-frame clones, not every one. The sample contains over 200,000 clones, roughly nine tenths of which appear only once. Sequencing was carried out using PBMCs or T cells enriched from blood (not recorded which). The source of these receptors is a human donor in a cohort exposed to, infected with or recovered from COVID-19 (not recorded which). The donor label of this sample is uncertain. Both conserved end residues are part of each CDR3. D genes are given only for firm matches. Only some rows state a clone size, as once, few, many or a class for expanded clones.

V gene	J gene	clone size	D gene	CDR3 DNA	CDR3 protein
TRBV6-4	TRBJ2-2	NA	TRBD1	TGTGCCAGCAGTGACTTCTCTACAGGGGACACCGGGGAGCTGTTTTTT	CASSDFSTGDTGELFF
TRBV5-1	TRBJ1-4	NA	NA	TGCGCCAGCAGCTTGGCTTCGTTCCGGCAGGATGATGAAAAACTGTTTTTT	CASSLASFRQDDEKLFF
TRBV3-1/TRBV3-2	TRBJ2-1	NA	NA	TGTGCCAGCAGCCTTGATTCCGGGATCTCCTACAATGAGCAGTTCTTC	CASSLDSGISYNEQFF
TRBV4-3	TRBJ1-1	NA	NA	TGCGCCAGCAGCCAAGATGACAGCCCGAACACTGAAGCTTTCTTT	CASSQDDSPNTEAFF
TRBV10-3	TRBJ2-2	few	NA	TGTGCCATCAGTCCCCAAGCTGAAAACACCGGGGAGCTGTTTTTT	CAISPQAENTGELFF
TRBV3-1/TRBV3-2	TRBJ1-3	NA	TRBD1	TGTGCCAGCAGCCAAGAACGGACAGGGGCTGGAAACACCATATATTTT	CASSQERTGAGNTIYF
TRBV29-1	TRBJ1-2	NA	NA	TGCAGCGTTCCCGGGGTCGGAGGTGGCTACACCTTC	CSVPGVGGGYTF
TRBV27	TRBJ1-6	NA	NA	TGTGCCAGCAGGGAATGGACGGGAAGCTCGGGATCCCTCCACTTT	CASREWTGSSGSLHF
TRBV5-5	TRBJ2-2	NA	TRBD2	TGTGCCAGCAGCTTAACTAGCGGCACCGGGGAGCTGTTTTTT	CASSLTSGTGELFF
TRBV7-9	TRBJ1-5	NA	TRBD1	TGTGCCAGCAGCTTAGCTGGGACAGGGGATAGCAATCAGCCCCAGCATTTT	CASSLAGTGDSNQPQHF
TRBV19	TRBJ1-2	NA	TRBD1	TGTGCCAGTAGGACGGGACAGGGGTTCTATGGCTACACCTTC	CASRTGQGFYGYTF
TRBV23-1	TRBJ1-5	NA	NA	TGCGCCAGCAGTCAATTTGCGAGTAGCAATCAGCCCCAGCATTTT	CASSQFASSNQPQHF
TRBV19	TRBJ2-7	NA	NA	TGTGCCAGTAGTATTCAGGGGTCCTACGAGCAGTACTTC	CASSIQGSYEQYF
TRBV6-5	TRBJ1-2	NA	NA	TGTGCCAGCAGTTACGCTTCCGGGACTGCGTATGGCTACACCTTC	CASSYASGTAYGYTF
TRBV7-3	TRBJ1-2	NA	TRBD1	TGTGCCAGCAGCCCGACAGGGACCCACGGCTACACCTTC	CASSPTGTHGYTF
TRBV29-1	TRBJ1-1	NA	NA	TGCAGCCTTCCGGAGGGAGGTCGGTCTGAAGCTTTCTTT	CSLPEGGRSEAFF
TRBV6-5	TRBJ2-7	NA	NA	TGTGCCAGCAGACCTCCCGGGAGCTACGAGCAGTACTTC	CASRPPGSYEQYF
TRBV4-3	TRBJ1-1	NA	NA	TGCGCCAGCAGCCAACGGCGAGGGTACACTGAAGCTTTCTTT	CASSQRRGYTEAFF
TRBV7-9	TRBJ1-3	NA	NA	TGTGCCAGCAGCCCATCAGTCGACACGTATGGAAACACCATATATTTT	CASSPSVDTYGNTIYF
TRBV7-2	TRBJ1-3	NA	NA	TGTGCCAGCAGCTTAGCAGGGGCCTCTGGAAACACCATATATTTT	CASSLAGASGNTIYF
TRBV9	TRBJ2-7	NA	NA	TGTGCCAGCAGCGTTACCGGGGTTAGCTCCTACGAGCAGTACTTC	CASSVTGVSSYEQYF
TRBV11-2	TRBJ1-1	NA	TRBD1	TGTGCCAGCAGCTCGTTACGGGGACAGGGGGATGCTTTCTTT	CASSSLRGQGDAFF
TRBV18	TRBJ2-7	NA	TRBD1	TGTGCCAGCTCACCGCTCTTCAGCTCCGGGACAGGGGGCGGCGAGCAGTACTTC	CASSPLFSSGTGGGEQYF
TRBV11-2	TRBJ2-4	NA	NA	TGTGCCAGCAGCTCCTTAGCGACCGCGTTAGCCAAAAACATTCAGTACTTC	CASSSLATALAKNIQYF
TRBV27	TRBJ1-1	NA	TRBD1	TGTGCCAGCAAGTACCAGGGGGCCGGGGGCACTGAAGCTTTCTTT	CASKYQGAGGTEAFF
TRBV25-1	TRBJ1-1	NA	TRBD1	TGTGCCAGCAGTGCACAGGCCGGGACAGGGAGAGCTTTCTTT	CASSAQAGTGRAFF
TRBV28	TRBJ1-2	NA	TRBD1	TGTGCCAGCAGCCCCGGGAGGGGGCAAGTAAACTATGGCTACACCTTC	CASSPGRGQVNYGYTF
TRBV19	TRBJ1-2	NA	NA	TGTGCCACCCAAGGGGTTTGGGACTATGGCTACACCTTC	CATQGVWDYGYTF
TRBV5-5	TRBJ2-3	NA	NA	TGTGCCAGCAGCTGGTCGGGACCAGGGGACGGAGATACGCAGTATTTT	CASSWSGPGDGDTQYF
TRBV11-3	TRBJ2-2	NA	TRBD1	TGTGCCAGCCGACAGGGTGAAACCGGGGAGCTGTTTTTT	CASRQGETGELFF
TRBV5-8	TRBJ2-1	NA	NA	TGTGCCAGCAGGGGGGGGGACATCTACAATGAGCAGTTCTTC	CASRGGDIYNEQFF
TRBV19	TRBJ1-2	NA	TRBD1	TGTGCCAGTAGGGCGACAGGGTTAGACGGCTACACCTTC	CASRATGLDGYTF
TRBV19	TRBJ2-5	NA	TRBD2	TGTGCCAGTAGTATCGGCGACCTAGCGGCGCTGAAAGAGACCCAGTACTTC	CASSIGDLAALKETQYF
TRBV7-3	TRBJ2-7	NA	NA	TGTGCCAGCAGCCGGGACTCTACTACCTACGAGCAGTACTTC	CASSRDSTTYEQYF
TRBV27	TRBJ1-5	once	NA	TGTGCCAGCAGACCGGGGGGTAGCAATCAGCCCCAGCATTTT	CASRPGGSNQPQHF
TRBV20-1	TRBJ2-1	NA	NA	TGCAGCGCAGGGGGGAGGAATGAGCAGTTCTTC	CSAGGRNEQFF
TRBV7-9	TRBJ2-5	once	TRBD1	TGTGCCAGCAGCGTACAGGGGATGGAGACCCAGTACTTC	CASSVQGMETQYF
TRBV5-1	TRBJ1-2	once	NA	TGCGCCAGCAGCTCTGCCGGGAGCCAAGAGAATGGCTACACCTTC	CASSSAGSQENGYTF
TRBV18	TRBJ1-1	NA	TRBD1	TGTGCCAGCTCACCCTTGAATGACAGGGTCACTGAAGCTTTCTTT	CASSPLNDRVTEAFF
TRBV7-2	TRBJ2-7	NA	TRBD2	TGTGCCAGCAGCAACCGACTAGCGGGGGGGCCCAACGAGCAGTACTTC	CASSNRLAGGPNEQYF
TRBV5-4	TRBJ1-1	few	NA	TGTGCCAGCAGCGTCTCGCCGAGCGTCGAAGCTTTCTTT	CASSVSPSVEAFF